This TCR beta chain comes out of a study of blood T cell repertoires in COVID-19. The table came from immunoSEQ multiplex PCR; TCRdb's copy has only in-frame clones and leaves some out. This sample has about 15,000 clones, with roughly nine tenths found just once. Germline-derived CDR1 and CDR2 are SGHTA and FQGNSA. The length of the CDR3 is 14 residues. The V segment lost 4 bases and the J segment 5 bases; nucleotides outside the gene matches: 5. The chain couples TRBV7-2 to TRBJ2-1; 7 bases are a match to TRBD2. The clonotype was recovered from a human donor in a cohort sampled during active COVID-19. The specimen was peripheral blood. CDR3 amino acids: CASSSREGHNEQFF. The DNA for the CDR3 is TGTGCCAGCAGCTCCAGGGAGGGACACAATGAGCAGTTCTTC.